Listed here are 29 T cell receptor beta chains from one sample, sequenced in a study of T-cell reconstitution after alpha-beta-depleted transplantation in children. Unique molecular identifiers tagged the TCRbeta library. MiXCR, applied by TCRdb to the PCR reads, yields one record per CDR3 protein. The data contain roughly 300,000 distinct CDR3 sequences, around 10% of them singletons. The sample consisted of peripheral blood, taken 180 days after TCRalphabeta/CD19-depleted stem cell transplant. The origin of the receptors is a male patient between 2 and 10 years old who had a stem cell transplant for chronic granulomatous disease, so the T cells may come from the graft donor.

This clonotype was detected many times. The chain joins TRBV5-1 to TRBJ2-3; D perhaps matches TRBD1 (6 bases). Trimming removed 7 bases from V and 2 bases from J, with 14 bases in between. Germline V CDR1 and CDR2: SGHRS, YFSETQ. This CDR3 has 14 amino acids. CDR3 sequence reads: CASAEGQYTDTQYF. DNA of the CDR3: TGCGCCAGCGCCGAAGGACAGTACACAGATACGCAGTATTTT.

This clonotype was found many times. This rearrangement joins TRBV20-1 to TRBJ2-7; D unclear. Germline loops: CDR1 DFQATT, CDR2 SNEGSKA (reference sequence). Trimming took 6 bases from V and 6 from J, leaving 9 bases between them. The CDR3 is 10 residues long. CDR3 sequence reads: CSAESSEQYF. The CDR3 region has the DNA TGCAGTGCCGAGAGTTCCGAGCAGTACTTC.

This clonotype was counted at least ten times. The rearrangement uses TRBV6-2 or TRBV6-3 and TRBJ2-7; D is undetermined. The V end was cut by 7 bases, the J end by 3 bases, with 16 bases between. CDR1 is MNHEY, CDR2 SVGEGT, per germline. The CDR3 is 14 residues long. CDR3 sequence reads: CASKRGNQFYEQYF. CDR3 nucleotide sequence: TGTGCCAGCAAGAGAGGCAACCAGTTCTACGAGCAGTACTTC.

This clonotype was seen at least ten times. This chain uses TRBV12-3 or TRBV12-4 with TRBJ2-2, with no clear D. The length of the CDR3 is 13 residues. V gave up 8 bases and J gave up 7 bases, with 14 bases separating them. As DNA, the CDR3 is TGTGCCAGCGGATCCTTATCGGGCGGGGAGCTGTTTTTT. Translation: CASGSLSGGELFF.

This clonotype was seen repeatedly, ten times or more. A junction boundary mismatches the germline segment, possibly from a read error. The chain carries TRBV12-3 or TRBV12-4 and TRBJ2-7; D ambiguous. The CDR3 runs 14 residues. CDR3 bases: TGTGCCAGCAGCCCGGGTCTAGGAAGGTCCGAGCAGCACTTC. Its protein is CASSPGLGRSEQHF.

This clonotype was detected ten times or more. This sequence joins TRBV12-3 or TRBV12-4 and TRBJ1-5, with D perhaps TRBD1 (5 bases). The CDR3 spans 14 residues. Trimming took off 6 bases at V and 4 bases at J, with 13 bases between the two ends. The CDR3 nucleotides are TGTGCCAGCAGGGGGGGGACGGAAAATCAGCCCCAGCATTTT. This translates into CASRGGTENQPQHF.

On this clonotype itself: A clone one base away is much larger, so this may be a read error. The rearrangement joins TRBV28 to TRBJ2-1; 8 bases agree with TRBD2. Trimming removed 4 bases from V and 5 bases from J; junction bases left unmatched: 19. The CDR3 loop spans 19 amino acids. CDR1 and CDR2 (germline): MDHEN, SYDVKM. The CDR3 sequence: CASSSGQAGDMKGHNEQFF. For the CDR3, the DNA is TGTGCCAGCAGTTCAGGACAAGCGGGAGACATGAAGGGACACAATGAGCAGTTCTTC.

This clonotype occurred many times. DNA for the CDR3: TGCGCCAGCAGCCAAACCCTAGCGGGGGTTCAAGAGACCCAGTACTTC. Translating it yields CASSQTLAGVQETQYF. The chain carries TRBV4-3 and TRBJ2-5; 10 bases align to TRBD2. Germline V gene sequence: CDR1 LGHNA, CDR2 YSLEER. The ends lost 2 bases at V and 2 bases at J; junction bases unmatched: 5. The CDR3 consists of 16 residues.

Note on this clonotype: A much bigger clone sits one base away, suggesting this may be a read error. The genes are TRBV10-3 and TRBJ2-5, with a weak D call TRBD2 (6 bases). Germline CDR1 reads ENHRY; CDR2 reads SYGVKD. This CDR3 region has 12 residues. CDR3 sequence (DNA): TGTGCCATCAGTCTTACGGGAGAGGCCCAGTACTTC. Protein product: CAISLTGEAQYF.

This clonotype was recorded at least ten times. The junction shows a germline mismatch at one end, possibly a read error. The chain uses TRBV12-3 or TRBV12-4 and TRBJ1-1, with D perhaps TRBD1 (6 bases). This CDR3 has 16 residues. DNA for the CDR3: TGTGCCAGCAGCTTAGCGGGGGCAACTACGAACACTGAAGCTTTCTTT. Its protein product is CASSLAGATTNTEAFF.

This clonotype was detected ten times or more. The junction shows a germline mismatch at one end, possibly a read error. The rearrangement uses TRBV12-3 or TRBV12-4 and TRBJ2-2, with D tentatively TRBD1 (5 bases). This CDR3 contains 13 residues. CDR3 nucleotide sequence: TGTGCCAGCACTTTAAGGGGTTCCGGGGAGCTGTTTTTT. Its protein product is CASTLRGSGELFF.

This clonotype was seen many times. This chain links TRBV12-3 or TRBV12-4 with TRBJ2-1; D gene uncertain. V was shortened by 5 bases and J by 5 bases, with 16 bases between the two germline ends. CDR3 size: 15 residues. In DNA, the CDR3 is TGTGCCAGCAGTAGGGTTAGAGGAGCTCACAATGAGCAGTTCTTC. It is translated as CASSRVRGAHNEQFF.

In regard to this clonotype: This may stem from a read error, because a much larger clone lies one nucleotide away. The limits of the CDR3 on the DNA are not certain, so only TCRdb's listed CDR3 is given. The chain has TRBV19 and TRBJ1-3; the table names TRBD1, a call not compared with the DNA. The CDR3 is 17 residues long, counting both termini. CDR1 is LNHDA and CDR2 is SQIVND in the germline V gene (reference sequence). This chain's CDR3 is CASSIWGTGAAGNTTYF.

This clonotype was counted ten times or more. The chain is built from TRBV20-1 and TRBJ2-2, with TRBD2 identical over 13 bases. The CDR3 runs 16 residues. Unmatched junction bases numbered 11, after V lost 6 bases and J lost 7 bases. CDR1 DFQATT and CDR2 SNEGSKA come from the germline V gene (reference sequence). The CDR3, as DNA: TGCAGTGCGAGTCCTACTAGCGGGGGGGCCGACGGGGAGCTGTTTTTT. Protein product: CSASPTSGGADGELFF.

This clonotype was counted at least ten times. The chain recombines TRBV28 with TRBJ2-5; 9 bases are a match to TRBD1. The CDR3 loop spans 17 amino acids. The V and J ends lost 5 bases and 5 bases, in that order; junction bases with no gene match: 15. From germline, CDR1 is MDHEN and CDR2 SYDVKM. CDR3 nucleotides: TGTGCCAGCAGTCCACCCCCCGGGACAGGGTGGCGGGAGACCCAGTACTTC. Amino acid sequence: CASSPPPGTGWRETQYF.

A remark on this clonotype: This may be a read error, as it is one base from a much larger clone. The V gene is TRBV20-1, the J gene TRBJ2-1; D is possibly TRBD1 (6 bases). Germline CDR1 reads DFQATT; CDR2 reads SNEGSKA (reference sequence). CDR3 size: 13 residues. CDR3 residues: CSADRDNNNVQFF. The CDR3 region has the DNA TGCAGTGCTGACCGGGACAACAACAATGTGCAGTTCTTC.

This clonotype was counted ten times or more. V is TRBV4-3 and J is TRBJ2-3, with D possibly being TRBD1 (5 bases). Trimming took 0 bases from V and 6 from J, leaving 13 bases between them. Germline CDR1 reads LGHNA; CDR2 reads YSLEER. The CDR3 runs 15 residues. The CDR3 loop is CASSQDFPAGDTQYF. CDR3 DNA: TGCGCCAGCAGCCAAGATTTTCCCGCAGGGGATACGCAGTATTTT.

This clonotype was seen repeatedly, ten times or more. The chain recombines TRBV20-1 with TRBJ2-3, with 9 bases identical to TRBD2. The CDR3 is 15 amino acids. V gave up 5 bases and J gave up 4 bases; unmatched junction bases: 10. Germline V gene data show CDR1 as DFQATT and CDR2 as SNEGSKA (reference sequence). CDR3 loop: CSAPSAGGSADTQYF. The CDR3 coding sequence is TGCAGTGCTCCGTCGGCGGGGGGGTCAGCAGATACGCAGTATTTT.

This clonotype has only a few counts. This rearrangement joins TRBV19 to TRBJ1-2, with D uncertain. CDR1 is LNHDA and CDR2 is SQIVND in the germline V gene (reference sequence). V shed 3 bases and J shed 3 bases, with 8 bases lying between them. The CDR3 has 13 residues. CDR3 in DNA: TGTGCCAGTAGTATGAATTTGGACTATGGCTACACCTTC. Protein: CASSMNLDYGYTF.

A few counts support this clonotype. The J gene is TRBJ2-2, the V gene TRBV28; TRBD2 matches 13 bases. CDR3 size: 21 residues. From germline, CDR1 is MDHEN and CDR2 SYDVKM. V was clipped by 6 bases and J by 4 bases; unmatched bases: 20. CDR3 in amino acids: CASRRQSKLAGGPVRTGELFF. The DNA for the CDR3 is TGTGCCAGCAGGAGACAGTCAAAACTAGCGGGAGGGCCGGTTCGCACCGGGGAGCTGTTTTTT.

This clonotype came up many times. This sequence joins TRBV7-8 and TRBJ2-1; 14 bases align to TRBD2. CDR1 is SGHVS, CDR2 FQNEAQ, per germline. V was pared by 8 bases and J by 6 bases, with 3 bases of the junction left unmatched. This CDR3 is 14 amino acids long. CDR3 loop: CASLGLAGANEQFF. As DNA, the CDR3 is TGTGCCAGCCTGGGACTAGCGGGAGCCAATGAGCAGTTCTTC. The full variable domain, with the rest looked up from reference TRBV7-8 and TRBJ2-1, is GAGVSQSPRYKVAKRGQDVALRCDPISGHVSLFWYQQALGQGPEFLTYFQNEAQLDKSGLPSDRFFAERPEGSVSTLKIQRTQQEDSAVYLCASLGLAGANEQFFGPGTRLTVL.

This clonotype appeared many times. This chain links TRBV20-1 with TRBJ2-5, with 7 bases matching TRBD1. From germline, CDR1 is DFQATT and CDR2 SNEGSKA (reference sequence). The CDR3 extends over 16 amino acids. The V gene end was trimmed by 0 bases and the J gene end by 7 bases; junction bases not matched to a gene: 14. CDR3 protein: CSARDYMRQGRGTQYF. The CDR3 nucleotides are TGCAGTGCTAGAGACTACATGAGACAGGGTCGAGGGACCCAGTACTTC.

The chain joins TRBV20-1 to TRBJ1-1; tentative D call: TRBD1 (5 bases). Between the trimmed V and J ends, which lost 6 bases and 3 bases, there was a span of 17 bases. The CDR3 consists of 14 residues. Per the germline V gene, CDR1 is DFQATT and CDR2 is SNEGSKA (reference sequence). CDR3 DNA sequence: TGCAGTGCCGATTGGGGGGTGGGAGACACTGAAGCTTTCTTT. Translating it yields CSADWGVGDTEAFF.

As for this clonotype: This may be a read error: a much more frequent sequence differs by one nucleotide. This chain joins TRBV11-2 and TRBJ2-3; weak D call: TRBD1 (6 bases). This CDR3 region has 13 residues. Germline assignment: CDR1 SGHAT and CDR2 FQNNGV. CDR3 nucleotides: TGTGCCACCTCAGGGGTTTTGACAGATACGCATTATTTT. Protein sequence: CATSGVLTDTHYF. Using reference TRBV11-2 and TRBJ2-3 for the parts outside the CDR3, the full variable domain is EAGVAQSPRYKIIEKRQSVAFWCNPISGHATLYWYQQILGQGPKLLIQFQNNGVVDDSQLPKDRFSAERLKGVDSTLKIQPAKLEDSAVYLCATSGVLTDTHYFGPGTRLTVL.

This clonotype has a count of ten or more. The V gene is TRBV18, the J gene TRBJ2-7; the match to TRBD1 covers 7 bases. The germline V gene has CDR1 KGHSH and CDR2 LQKENI. CDR3 length equals 15 residues. V was pared by 3 bases and J by 1 base, with 6 bases of the junction left unmatched. Here the CDR3 reads CASSPRDSISYEQYF. The CDR3 nucleotides read TGTGCCAGCTCACCTAGGGACAGTATATCCTACGAGCAGTACTTC.

This clonotype has at least ten counts. This chain joins TRBV5-1 and TRBJ1-4; D not certain. Germline V gene data show CDR1 as SGHRS and CDR2 as YFSETQ. The CDR3 spans 16 residues. Trimming removed 0 bases at V and 0 bases at J, with 9 bases between. DNA of the CDR3: TGCGCCAGCAGCTTGGTCAGCGGATCAACTAATGAAAAACTGTTTTTT. Protein sequence: CASSLVSGSTNEKLFF.

The table lists this clonotype with many counts. The V call is TRBV4-1, the J call TRBJ2-7; no reliable D call. Germline V gives CDR1 MGHRA, CDR2 YSYEKL. Deletions cut 0 bases from V and 6 bases from J, with 9 bases between. This CDR3 comprises 13 residues. CDR3 DNA: TGCGCCAGCAGCCAAGAAGGTCAGTTCGAGCAGTACTTC. It specifies CASSQEGQFEQYF.

This clonotype occurred many times. This chain joins TRBV20-1 and TRBJ2-1; D uncertain. The V and J ends lost 1 base and 8 bases respectively, with 9 bases between them. This CDR3 has 12 amino acids. Per germline, CDR1 DFQATT and CDR2 SNEGSKA (reference sequence). The CDR3 region is CSARGALDEQFF. The CDR3 bases are TGCAGTGCTAGAGGGGCGCTAGATGAGCAGTTCTTC.

This clonotype was recorded at least ten times. The chain employs TRBV6-2 or TRBV6-3 and TRBJ2-1; a weak D match, TRBD2 (5 bases). Germline CDR1 reads MNHEY; CDR2 reads SVGEGT. Trimming cost V 0 bases and J 1 base, with 10 bases left between them. CDR3 size: 16 residues. CDR3 sequence reads: CASSYSWRTSYNEQFF. CDR3 sequence (DNA): TGTGCCAGCAGTTACTCCTGGAGGACGTCCTACAATGAGCAGTTCTTC.